This TCR beta chain emerged from a study of blood T cell repertoires in COVID-19. Study as a whole: Acute and convalescent COVID-19 samples came from the United States, Italy and Spain. T cells, B-cell-depleted T cells, or PBMCs supplied cDNA or gDNA.

Original handling: Researchers report that nucleated cell counts were estimated from reference gene primer amplification. Here immunoSEQ multiplex PCR was the method, and the copy in TCRdb shows in-frame clones only, minus some. V and J calls and clone size follow that table, whereas D and trimming were derived from the DNA. This sample yields approximately 46,000 clones, of which around 86% are seen a single time; 16% belongs to the top ten. The sequencing sample was made of peripheral blood. This receptor was taken from a man aged 60 to 69 with active or convalescent COVID-19.

The CDR3 DNA reads as TGCGCCAGCAGCTTGGCAAGGACAACCTCCTACAATGAGCAGTTCTTC. Its protein product is CASSLARTTSYNEQFF. The chain employs TRBV5-1 and TRBJ2-1, with D possibly TRBD1 on 5 matching bases. Germline CDR1 SGHRS, CDR2 YFSETQ. This CDR3 is built from 16 residues. Trimming stripped 0 bases from V and 0 bases from J, with 10 bases between.